The present T cell receptor (beta chain) was sequenced within a study of glioma-infiltrating T cells after dendritic cell vaccination. About the research overall: Patients had newly diagnosed or recurrent glioblastoma and received dendritic cell vaccines.

The immunoSEQ assay amplified TCRB CDR3 from up to roughly 2 ug DNA. Primers: 60 V beta forward and 13 J beta reverse. Using immunoSEQ multiplex PCR, the repertoire was profiled, and TCRdb retains in-frame clones only, with some absent. The sample yields about 63,000 clones, 70% to 90% seen once. As to time point: after dendritic cell vaccination, including at tumor progression/relapse. Trimming stripped 5 bases from V and 3 bases from J, with 16 bases between. The CDR3 sequence is 15 residues long. Germline V gene data show CDR1 as SGHNT and CDR2 as YENEEA. The origin of this receptor is a human donor with glioblastoma. The V call is TRBV11-3, the J call TRBJ1-2, with D tentatively TRBD1 (5 bases). The starting material was blood, obtained after dendritic cell vaccination. Here the CDR3 DNA reads TGTGCCAGCAGCCCCAGGACGGGGGGAGACTATGGCTACACCTTC. This codes for CASSPRTGGDYGYTF.